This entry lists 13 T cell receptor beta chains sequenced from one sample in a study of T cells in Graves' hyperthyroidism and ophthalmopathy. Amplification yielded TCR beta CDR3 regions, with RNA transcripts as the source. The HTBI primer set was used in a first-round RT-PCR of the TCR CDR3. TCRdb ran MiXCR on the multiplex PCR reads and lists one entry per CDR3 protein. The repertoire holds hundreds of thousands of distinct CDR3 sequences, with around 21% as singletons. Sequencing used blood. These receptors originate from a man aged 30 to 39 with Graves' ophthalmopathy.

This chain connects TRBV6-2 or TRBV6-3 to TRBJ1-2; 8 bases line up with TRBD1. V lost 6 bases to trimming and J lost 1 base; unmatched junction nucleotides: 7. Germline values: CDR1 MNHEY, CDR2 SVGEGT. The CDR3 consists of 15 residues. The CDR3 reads CASRTRTGNNYGYTF. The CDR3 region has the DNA TGTGCCAGCAGGACCAGGACAGGGAATAACTATGGCTACACCTTC.

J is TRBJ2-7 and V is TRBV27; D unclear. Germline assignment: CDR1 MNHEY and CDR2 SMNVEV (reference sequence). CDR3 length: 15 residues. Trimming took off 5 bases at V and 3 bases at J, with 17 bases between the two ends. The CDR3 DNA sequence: TGTGCCAGCAGTAGGTTAGCTAGATCCGTCTACGAGCAGTACTTC. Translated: CASSRLARSVYEQYF.

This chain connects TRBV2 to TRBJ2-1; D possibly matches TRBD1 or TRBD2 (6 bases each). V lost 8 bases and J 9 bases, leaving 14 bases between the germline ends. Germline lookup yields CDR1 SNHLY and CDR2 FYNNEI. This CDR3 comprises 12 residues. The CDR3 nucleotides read TGTGCCAGCGAGAGAGGGGGGCGTGAGCAGTTCTTC. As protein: CASERGGREQFF.

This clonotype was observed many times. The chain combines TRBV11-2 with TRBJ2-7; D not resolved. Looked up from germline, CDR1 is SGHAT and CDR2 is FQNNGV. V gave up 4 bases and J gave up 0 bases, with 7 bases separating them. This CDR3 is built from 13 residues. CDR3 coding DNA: TGTGCCAGCAGCTCCAGACACTCCTACGAGCAGTACTTC. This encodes CASSSRHSYEQYF.

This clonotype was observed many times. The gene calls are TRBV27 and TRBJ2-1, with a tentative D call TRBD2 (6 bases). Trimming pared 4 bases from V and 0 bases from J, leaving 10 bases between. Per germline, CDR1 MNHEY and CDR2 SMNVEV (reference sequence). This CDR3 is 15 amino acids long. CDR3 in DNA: TGTGCCAGCAGTTATAGGGGACTCTCCTACAATGAGCAGTTCTTC. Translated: CASSYRGLSYNEQFF.

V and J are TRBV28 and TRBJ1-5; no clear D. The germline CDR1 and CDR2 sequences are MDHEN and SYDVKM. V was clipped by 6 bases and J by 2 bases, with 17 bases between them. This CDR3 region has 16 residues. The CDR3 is CASSIQSGFGNQPQHF. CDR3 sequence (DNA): TGTGCCAGCAGCATCCAATCCGGGTTTGGCAATCAGCCCCAGCATTTT.

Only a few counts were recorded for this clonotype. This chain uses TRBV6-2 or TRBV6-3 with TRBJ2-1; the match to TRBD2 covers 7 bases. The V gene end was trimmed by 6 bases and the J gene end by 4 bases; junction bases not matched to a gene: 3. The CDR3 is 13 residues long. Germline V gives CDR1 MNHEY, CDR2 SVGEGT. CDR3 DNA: TGTGCCAGCAGGCCTAGCGGTTACAATGAGCAGTTCTTC. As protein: CASRPSGYNEQFF.

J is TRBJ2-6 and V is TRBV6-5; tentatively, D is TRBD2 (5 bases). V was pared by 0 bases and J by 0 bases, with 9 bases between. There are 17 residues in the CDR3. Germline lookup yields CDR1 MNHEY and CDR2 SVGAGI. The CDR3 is CASSYSRRGSGANVLTF. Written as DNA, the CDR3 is TGTGCCAGCAGTTACTCTCGTCGGGGCTCTGGGGCCAACGTCCTGACTTTC.

The CDR3 DNA reads TGCAGTGCCGACAGGGGGCTAGGGAATGAGCAGTTCTTC. Its translation: CSADRGLGNEQFF. The V and J genes are TRBV20-1 and TRBJ2-1, with TRBD1 identical over 10 bases. V was pared by 6 bases and J by 7 bases, with 6 bases of the junction left unmatched. The CDR3 contains 13 residues. Germline V gene lookup returns CDR1 DFQATT and CDR2 SNEGSKA (reference sequence).

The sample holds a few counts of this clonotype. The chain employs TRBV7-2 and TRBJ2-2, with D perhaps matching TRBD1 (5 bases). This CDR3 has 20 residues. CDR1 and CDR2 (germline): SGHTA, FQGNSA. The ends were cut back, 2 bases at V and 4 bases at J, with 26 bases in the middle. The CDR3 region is CASSLPPVFRTKSFTGELFF. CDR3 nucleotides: TGTGCCAGCAGCTTACCCCCCGTTTTCAGGACAAAGTCTTTCACCGGGGAGCTGTTTTTT.

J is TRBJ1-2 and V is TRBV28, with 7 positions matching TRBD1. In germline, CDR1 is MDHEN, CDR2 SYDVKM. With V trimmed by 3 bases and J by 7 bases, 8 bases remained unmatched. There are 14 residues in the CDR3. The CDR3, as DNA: TGTGCCAGCAGTTTTCGGACAGGCTATAGTGGCTACACCTTC. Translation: CASSFRTGYSGYTF.

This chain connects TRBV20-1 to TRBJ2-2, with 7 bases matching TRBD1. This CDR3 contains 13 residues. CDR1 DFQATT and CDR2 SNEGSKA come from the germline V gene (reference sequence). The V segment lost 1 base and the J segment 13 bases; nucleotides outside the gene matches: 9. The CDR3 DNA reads TGCAGTGCTAGAGTGCCCGAGACAGGGACGCTGTTTTTT. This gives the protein CSARVPETGTLFF.

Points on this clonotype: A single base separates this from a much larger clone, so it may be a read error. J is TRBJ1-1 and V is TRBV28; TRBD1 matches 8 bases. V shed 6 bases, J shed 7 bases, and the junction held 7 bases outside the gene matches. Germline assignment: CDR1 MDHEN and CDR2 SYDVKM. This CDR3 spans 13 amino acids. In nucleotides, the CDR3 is TGTGCCAGCAGGATACCAGGGGGCCTTGAAGCTTTCTTT. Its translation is CASRIPGGLEAFF.